The rows below give T cell receptor beta chains drawn from one sample of a study of blood T cell repertoires in COVID-19. Generated by immunoSEQ multiplex PCR, the TCRdb table keeps only in-frame clones and is missing some. The sample consists of tens of thousands of clones, 80% to 85% of them appearing once. The sample consisted of peripheral blood. These receptors all stem from a human donor in a cohort sampled during active or convalescent COVID-19. CDR3s include the opening cysteine and the closing phenylalanine or tryptophan. The D gene is left open where the match is weak. The size entry is marked missing in some rows and otherwise reads once, few, many or a size class.

V,J,size,D,CDR3,DNA
TRBV1,TRBJ2-5,-,-,CTSSHRHRGGTEETQYF,TGCACCAGCAGCCACAGACATCGGGGGGGGACCGAGGAGACCCAGTACTTC
TRBV29-1,TRBJ2-3,-,-,CSVEEWDTRYTDTQYF,TGCAGCGTTGAAGAATGGGACACTAGGTACACAGATACGCAGTATTTT
TRBV29-1,TRBJ2-2,-,TRBD1,CSAQVRDRGSGELFF,TGCAGCGCCCAAGTCAGAGACAGGGGGTCCGGGGAGCTGTTTTTT
TRBV6-5,TRBJ1-5,-,TRBD1,CASSNDRARQPQHF,TGTGCCAGCAGCAATGACAGGGCCCGGCAGCCCCAGCATTTT
TRBV7-8,TRBJ1-5,once,TRBD1,CASSFSGGWQPQHF,TGTGCCAGCAGCTTTTCAGGGGGCTGGCAGCCCCAGCATTTT
TRBV3-1/TRBV3-2,TRBJ1-4,-,TRBD1,CASSHSTGVGEKLFF,TGTGCCAGCAGCCACTCGACAGGGGTGGGTGAAAAACTGTTTTTT
TRBV13,TRBJ1-1,-,-,CASSPLGGNTEAFF,TGTGCCAGCAGCCCCTTGGGAGGGAACACTGAAGCTTTCTTT
TRBV6-5,TRBJ1-1,-,-,CASSTDSPAPEAFF,TGTGCCAGCAGTACGGACTCCCCGGCCCCTGAAGCTTTCTTT
TRBV19,TRBJ1-1,-,-,CASSKGNRLNTEAFF,TGTGCCAGTAGCAAGGGGAACAGACTGAACACTGAAGCTTTCTTT
TRBV7-9,TRBJ2-7,once,TRBD1,CASSRLGGQGTYEQYF,TGTGCCAGCAGCCGGCTCGGGGGACAGGGAACCTACGAGCAGTACTTC
TRBV6-5,TRBJ2-2,-,TRBD2,CASSYDGLDRGELFF,TGTGCCAGCAGTTACGACGGACTAGATCGAGGGGAGCTGTTTTTT
TRBV5-1,TRBJ2-5,-,TRBD2,CASSFAGTRGGVQETQYF,TGCGCCAGCAGCTTTGCGGGGACTCGCGGGGGGGTTCAAGAGACCCAGTACTTC
TRBV7-8,TRBJ2-5,-,TRBD1,CASRPFPTGKEWETQYF,TGTGCCAGCAGACCATTCCCGACAGGGAAGGAGTGGGAGACCCAGTACTTC
TRBV11-2,TRBJ2-3,-,-,CASSLGQGSDTQYF,TGTGCCAGCAGCTTAGGGCAGGGTTCAGATACGCAGTATTTT
TRBV29-1,TRBJ1-2,-,TRBD1,CSVAGGLGYGYTF,TGCAGCGTTGCAGGGGGCCTGGGCTATGGCTACACCTTC
TRBV3-1/TRBV3-2,TRBJ1-1,-,-,CASSQEWSGTNTEAFF,TGTGCCAGCAGCCAAGAATGGTCGGGTACGAACACTGAAGCTTTCTTT
TRBV9,TRBJ2-5,-,-,CASSVEGWLAGETQYF,TGTGCCAGCAGCGTAGAAGGGTGGCTAGCCGGGGAGACCCAGTACTTC
TRBV19,TRBJ2-5,-,-,CASTLGAQGTETQYF,TGTGCCAGTACCCTTGGGGCCCAGGGGACGGAGACCCAGTACTTC
TRBV29-1,TRBJ2-1,-,-,CSVERGGYNEQFF,TGCAGCGTTGAAAGGGGTGGCTACAATGAGCAGTTCTTC
TRBV11-1,TRBJ2-3,-,-,CASSLVSGGRGTQYF,TGTGCCAGCAGCTTAGTTTCGGGTGGTAGAGGTACGCAGTATTTT
TRBV6-6,TRBJ2-2,-,-,CASSYLRVSDTGELFF,TGTGCCAGCAGTTACCTCAGGGTCAGTGACACCGGGGAGCTGTTTTTT
TRBV24-1,TRBJ2-5,-,TRBD1,CATSVGGTGQETQYF,TGTGCCACCAGTGTTGGAGGGACAGGGCAAGAGACCCAGTACTTC
TRBV3-1/TRBV3-2,TRBJ2-5,few,-,CASSPTGERGAQYF,TGTGCCAGCAGCCCGACGGGAGAACGGGGTGCCCAGTACTTC
TRBV19,TRBJ2-2,-,TRBD1,CASLWDRGKNTGELFF,TGTGCCAGCTTGTGGGACAGGGGGAAAAACACCGGGGAGCTGTTTTTT
TRBV6-5,TRBJ1-5,-,-,CASSSGGRHQPQHF,TGTGCCAGCAGTTCGGGGGGAAGACACCAGCCCCAGCATTTT
TRBV29-1,TRBJ2-2,-,TRBD1,CSVEGQENTGELFF,TGCAGCGTTGAGGGACAGGAGAACACCGGGGAGCTGTTTTTT
TRBV7-4,TRBJ1-3,-,-,CASSLHGQQGIGNTIYF,TGTGCCAGCAGCCTCCATGGACAGCAGGGGATCGGAAACACCATATATTTT
TRBV2,TRBJ1-3,-,-,CASGAGSGNTIYF,TGTGCCAGCGGGGCGGGGTCTGGAAACACCATATATTTT